Below, 17 T cell receptor beta chains from the same sample are listed, as sequenced in a study of blood T cell repertoires in COVID-19. Clones were read by immunoSEQ multiplex PCR, and TCRdb kept only the in-frame ones, dropping some. This repertoire shows about 220,000 clones, less than 90% found once; its top ten account for less than 20%. The sequenced sample consisted of peripheral blood. These TCRs come from a man between 25 and 39 years old with active or convalescent COVID-19.

The sample holds one count of this clone. The V call is TRBV2, the J call TRBJ2-5; 10 bases agree with TRBD2. With 4 bases clipped from V and 4 bases from J, the junction kept 6 bases outside the gene matches. The CDR3 sequence is 15 residues long. Germline lookup yields CDR1 SNHLY and CDR2 FYNNEI. The CDR3 nucleotides are TGTGCCAGCAGTGCCGAGGGACTAGCGACAGAGACCCAGTACTTC. As protein: CASSAEGLATETQYF.

V usage is TRBV30 and J usage is TRBJ2-1; D possibly corresponds to TRBD2 (7 bases). Germline V gene data show CDR1 as GTSNPN and CDR2 as SVGIG (reference sequence). CDR3 size: 14 residues. V lost 4 bases and J lost 9, with 19 bases in between. CDR3 in amino acids: CAWTEVGGPTEQFF. The CDR3 DNA reads TGTGCCTGGACCGAGGTGGGGGGGCCCACTGAGCAGTTCTTC.

The chain uses TRBV3-1 (or the pseudogene TRBV3-2) and TRBJ1-6, with D maybe TRBD1 (5 bases). CDR1 is LGHDT and CDR2 is YNNKEL in the germline V gene (reference sequence). Trimming took off 0 bases at V and 6 bases at J, with 9 bases between the two ends. CDR3 size: 15 residues. Here the CDR3 reads CASSQEWGVNSPLHF. CDR3 sequence (DNA): TGTGCCAGCAGCCAAGAGTGGGGGGTTAATTCACCCCTCCACTTT.

This sequence joins TRBV9 and TRBJ1-3; D uncertain. Trimming removed 0 bases at V and 0 bases at J, with 10 bases between. Germline V lookup: CDR1 SGDLS, CDR2 YYNGEE. The CDR3 consists of 16 residues. The CDR3 loop reads CASSVVPSSSGNTIYF. Written as DNA, the CDR3 is TGTGCCAGCAGCGTAGTGCCGAGTAGCTCTGGAAACACCATATATTTT.

The chain combines TRBV6-5 with TRBJ1-2; D possibly corresponds to TRBD1 (6 bases). Germline V lookup: CDR1 MNHEY, CDR2 SVGAGI. V lost 2 bases, J lost 5 bases, and 15 bases lay in between. The CDR3 loop spans 15 amino acids. The CDR3 loop reads CASSYLQGRLYGYTF. As DNA, the CDR3 is TGTGCCAGCAGTTACCTACAGGGCCGCCTTTATGGCTACACCTTC.

This chain connects TRBV10-1 to TRBJ2-7; D unclear. Germline V gene sequence: CDR1 WNHNN, CDR2 SYGVQD (reference sequence). The CDR3 loop spans 14 amino acids. The V and J ends lost 2 bases and 3 bases respectively, with 11 bases between them. CDR3 DNA: TGCGCCAGCAGTGAGGGTCATCAGATCTACGAGCAGTACTTC. Translated: CASSEGHQIYEQYF.

This clone was counted a few times. The gene calls are TRBV11-2 and TRBJ2-1; tentatively, D is TRBD1 (6 bases). Germline V gene lookup returns CDR1 SGHAT and CDR2 FQNNGV. V was shortened by 6 bases and J by 3 bases, with 9 bases between the two germline ends. The CDR3 spans 13 residues. CDR3 sequence (DNA): TGTGCCAGCAGATGGGACATCTACAATGAGCAGTTCTTC. Translated, it gives CASRWDIYNEQFF.

This rearrangement joins TRBV10-2 to TRBJ2-7, with 7 bases identical to TRBD1. Germline V CDR1 and CDR2: WSHSY, SAAADI. With 0 bases clipped from V and 3 bases from J, the junction kept 14 bases outside the gene matches. The CDR3 has 18 amino acids. The CDR3 here is CASSESIYSDRARYEQYF. CDR3 nucleotides: TGCGCCAGCAGTGAGTCGATCTACAGCGACAGGGCCCGCTACGAGCAGTACTTC.

The chain links TRBV12-3 or TRBV12-4 to TRBJ2-5, with D perhaps matching TRBD1 (7 bases). V was pared by 6 bases and J by 4 bases, with 12 bases between. The CDR3 covers 13 residues. CDR3 amino acids: CASSYRGGETQYF. As DNA, the CDR3 is TGTGCCAGCAGCTACAGGGGAGGAGAGACCCAGTACTTC.

This sequence joins TRBV7-2 and TRBJ1-1; 8 bases map to TRBD1. The CDR3 consists of 15 residues. With 1 base clipped from V and 6 bases from J, the junction kept 7 bases outside the gene matches. Germline V gene sequence: CDR1 SGHTA, CDR2 FQGNSA. CDR3 nucleotides: TGTGCCAGCAGCTTAGTAGGGACAGGAAAGTCTGAAGCTTTCTTT. Protein: CASSLVGTGKSEAFF.

The rearrangement uses TRBV28 and TRBJ2-7; 9 nucleotides agree with TRBD1. From germline, CDR1 is MDHEN and CDR2 SYDVKM. The CDR3 sequence is 14 residues long. V shed 5 bases and J 6 bases; nucleotides not matched to a gene: 8. The CDR3 coding sequence is TGTGCCAGCAGTCAACCGGGACAGGGAGGCGAGCAGTACTTC. It specifies CASSQPGQGGEQYF. The full variable domain, with the rest looked up from reference TRBV28 and TRBJ2-7, is DVKVTQSSRYLVKRTGEKVFLECVQDMDHENMFWYRQDPGLGLRLIYFSYDVKMKEKGDIPEGYSVSREKKERFSLILESASTNQTSMYLCASSQPGQGGEQYFGPGTRLTVT.

The chain couples TRBV5-1 to TRBJ2-5; the match to TRBD1 covers 8 bases. The junction had 7 bases not matched to a gene; V was cut back by 4 bases and J by 5 bases. Germline-derived CDR1 and CDR2 are SGHRS and YFSETQ. This CDR3 spans 14 amino acids. CDR3 in amino acids: CASSPQGVGETQYF. The CDR3 nucleotides read TGCGCCAGCAGCCCACAGGGGGTAGGGGAGACCCAGTACTTC. The variable domain in full, completed from reference TRBV5-1 and TRBJ2-5, reads KAGVTQTPRYLIKTRGQQVTLSCSPISGHRSVSWYQQTPGQGLQFLFEYFSETQRNKGNFPGRFSGRQFSNSRSEMNVSTLELGDSALYLCASSPQGVGETQYFGPGTRLLVL.

The V gene is TRBV30, the J gene TRBJ2-5; D possibly corresponds to TRBD2 (6 bases). In germline, CDR1 is GTSNPN, CDR2 SVGIG (reference sequence). Trimming took off 1 base at V and 3 bases at J, with 12 bases between the two ends. The CDR3 is 14 residues long. The CDR3 nucleotides read TGTGCCTGGAGTGAGGGACTGTGGAAAGAGACCCAGTACTTC. Amino acid sequence: CAWSEGLWKETQYF.

The chain couples TRBV5-1 to TRBJ1-2; no reliable D call. From germline, CDR1 is SGHRS and CDR2 YFSETQ. CDR3 size: 14 residues. V lost 4 bases, J lost 8 bases, and 18 bases lay in between. The CDR3 region has the DNA TGCGCCAGCAGCCCCACCACCGCATTGGAGGGCTACACCTTC. This codes for CASSPTTALEGYTF.

CDR3 region: CASSRGGNYGYTF. The CDR3, as DNA: TGTGCCAGCAGCCGTGGAGGGAACTATGGCTACACCTTC. This rearrangement joins TRBV6-5 to TRBJ1-2; no clear D gene. Germline CDR1 and CDR2: MNHEY and SVGAGI. The V end lost 6 bases, the J end lost 2 bases, and 10 bases lay between the germline ends. This CDR3 has 13 residues.

This clone was detected only a few times. The J gene is TRBJ2-5, the V gene TRBV5-1, with no clear D. Looked up from germline, CDR1 is SGHRS and CDR2 is YFSETQ. V was pared by 0 bases and J by 2 bases, with 11 bases between. The CDR3 sequence is 15 residues long. CDR3 loop: CASSLERRSQETQYF. CDR3 coding DNA: TGCGCCAGCAGCTTGGAGCGACGATCACAAGAGACCCAGTACTTC.

The V and J genes are TRBV5-4 and TRBJ1-2; a possible D gene is TRBD1 (6 bases). V gave up 3 bases and J gave up 7 bases, with 19 bases separating them. Germline CDR1 and CDR2: SGHNT and YYREEE (reference sequence). This CDR3 contains 15 residues. CDR3 region: CASSSVRAGEGGYTF. For the CDR3, the DNA is TGTGCCAGCAGCTCTGTTCGGGCAGGGGAGGGTGGCTACACCTTC.